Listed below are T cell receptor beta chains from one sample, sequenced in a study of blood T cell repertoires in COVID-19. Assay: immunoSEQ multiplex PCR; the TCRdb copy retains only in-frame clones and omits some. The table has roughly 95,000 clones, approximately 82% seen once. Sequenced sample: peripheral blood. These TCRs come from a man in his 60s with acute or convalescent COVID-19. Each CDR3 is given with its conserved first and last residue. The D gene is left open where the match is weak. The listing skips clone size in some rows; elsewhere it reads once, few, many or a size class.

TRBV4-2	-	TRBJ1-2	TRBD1	CASSQATGKFGYTF	TGTGCCAGCAGCCAAGCGACAGGGAAGTTTGGCTACACCTTC
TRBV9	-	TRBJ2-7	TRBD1	CASSLGQGGEQYF	TGTGCCAGCAGCTTGGGACAGGGTGGGGAGCAGTACTTC
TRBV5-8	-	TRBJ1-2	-	CASSLGQRSNYGYTF	TGTGCCAGCAGCTTGGGACAGCGAAGTAACTATGGCTACACCTTC
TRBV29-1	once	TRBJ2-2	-	CSVSPGKNTGELFF	TGCAGCGTCTCCCCCGGGAAGAACACCGGGGAGCTGTTTTTT
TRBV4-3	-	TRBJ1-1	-	CASSQQFTGNTEAFF	TGCGCCAGCAGCCAACAATTTACAGGGAACACTGAAGCTTTCTTT
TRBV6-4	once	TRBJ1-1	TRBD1	CASGQKPGQGYTEAFF	TGTGCCAGCGGACAGAAACCGGGACAGGGGTACACTGAAGCTTTCTTT
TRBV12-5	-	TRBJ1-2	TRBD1	CARKASPGQGSPGRGYTF	TGTGCTAGAAAAGCGAGCCCGGGACAGGGATCCCCGGGACGGGGCTACACCTTC
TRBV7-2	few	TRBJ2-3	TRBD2	CASSASGSSSYTQYF	TGTGCCAGCAGCGCAAGCGGGAGCTCCTCATATACGCAGTATTTT
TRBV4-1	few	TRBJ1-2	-	CASSQQPPRIDRRYGYTF	TGCGCCAGCAGCCAACAACCCCCTAGAATTGACAGGCGATATGGCTACACCTTC
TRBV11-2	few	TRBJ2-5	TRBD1	CASSLMGQQWGTQYF	TGTGCCAGCAGCTTAATGGGACAGCAATGGGGGACCCAGTACTTC
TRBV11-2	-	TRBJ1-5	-	CASSLDTVSNQPQHF	TGTGCCAGCAGCTTAGATACGGTTAGCAATCAGCCCCAGCATTTT
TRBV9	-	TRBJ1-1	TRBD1	CASSRTGVGLGGTEAFF	TGTGCCAGCAGTAGGACAGGGGTGGGGCTAGGGGGCACTGAAGCTTTCTTT
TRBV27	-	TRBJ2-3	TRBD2	CASSYGRPPDTQYF	TGTGCCAGCAGTTACGGGAGGCCCCCAGATACGCAGTATTTT
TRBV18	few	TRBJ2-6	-	CASSAIDTGANVLTF	TGTGCCAGCTCGGCGATAGACACTGGGGCCAACGTCCTGACTTTC
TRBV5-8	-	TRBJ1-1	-	CASSADRHTEAFF	TGTGCCAGCAGCGCTGACAGGCACACTGAAGCTTTCTTT
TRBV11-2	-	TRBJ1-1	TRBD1	CASSLIGTGSTEAFF	TGTGCCAGCAGCCTTATCGGGACAGGGAGTACTGAAGCTTTCTTT
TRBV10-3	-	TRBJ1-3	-	CAISEGRGNTIYF	TGTGCCATCAGTGAGGGGAGGGGAAACACCATATATTTT
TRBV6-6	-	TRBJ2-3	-	CASSTVTDTQYF	TGTGCCAGCAGCACAGTGACAGATACGCAGTATTTT
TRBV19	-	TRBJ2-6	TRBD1	CASSRQGSFSGANVLTF	TGTGCCAGTAGCCGACAGGGATCCTTCTCTGGGGCCAACGTCCTGACTTTC
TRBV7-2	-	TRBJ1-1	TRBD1	CASSFYTGTGAEAFF	TGTGCCAGCAGCTTTTATACCGGGACAGGGGCTGAAGCTTTCTTT
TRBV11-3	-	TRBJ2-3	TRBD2	CASRPRLAGVTDTQYF	TGTGCCAGCCGGCCCCGGCTAGCGGGAGTCACAGATACGCAGTATTTT
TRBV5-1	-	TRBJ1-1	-	CASSLAGTRRATEAFF	TGCGCCAGCAGCTTGGCCGGGACTCGCCGAGCCACTGAAGCTTTCTTT
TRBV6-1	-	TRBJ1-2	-	CASSETEYGYTF	TGTGCCAGCAGTGAGACAGAGTATGGCTACACCTTC
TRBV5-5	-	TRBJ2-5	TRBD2	CASSRTSGRAGETQYF	TGTGCCAGCAGCCGGACTAGCGGGAGGGCCGGGGAGACCCAGTACTTC
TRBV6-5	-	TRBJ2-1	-	CASSAGNTYNEQFF	TGTGCCAGCAGCGCAGGGAACACCTACAATGAGCAGTTCTTC
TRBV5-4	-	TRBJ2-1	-	CASSLGGHQFF	TGTGCCAGCAGCTTGGGGGGGCATCAGTTCTTC
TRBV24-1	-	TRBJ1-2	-	CATSDRAVNGYTF	TGTGCCACCAGTGACAGGGCTGTCAATGGCTACACCTTC
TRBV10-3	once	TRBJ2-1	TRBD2	CAISGSATSGSNEQFF	TGTGCCATCAGTGGCTCGGCGACTAGCGGGAGCAATGAGCAGTTCTTC
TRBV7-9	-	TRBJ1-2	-	CASSLAQANYGYTF	TGTGCCAGCAGCTTAGCGCAGGCTAACTATGGCTACACCTTC
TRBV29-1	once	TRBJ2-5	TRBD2	CSAHSGGETQYF	TGCAGTGCCCATAGCGGGGGGGAGACCCAGTACTTC
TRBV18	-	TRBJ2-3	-	CASSPLTTSTDTQYF	TGTGCCAGCTCACCGTTGACTACTAGCACAGATACGCAGTATTTT
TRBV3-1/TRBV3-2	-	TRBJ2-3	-	CASSLPSGDTQYF	TGTGCCAGCAGCCTACCTTCAGGAGATACGCAGTATTTT
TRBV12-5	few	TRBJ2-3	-	CASGLGHRATDTQYF	TGTGCTAGTGGTTTGGGACACAGGGCCACAGATACGCAGTATTTT
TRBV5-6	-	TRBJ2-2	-	CASSPDTVNTGELFF	TGTGCCAGCAGCCCCGACACTGTGAACACCGGGGAGCTGTTTTTT
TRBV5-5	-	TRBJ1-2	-	CASSHENYGYTF	TGTGCCAGCAGTCATGAGAACTATGGCTACACCTTC
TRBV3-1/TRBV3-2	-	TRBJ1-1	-	CASSQNPGNTEAFF	TGTGCCAGCAGCCAAAATCCGGGAAACACTGAAGCTTTCTTT
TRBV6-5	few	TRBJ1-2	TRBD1	CASTTGQGTYGYTF	TGTGCCAGCACAACCGGACAGGGGACCTATGGCTACACCTTC
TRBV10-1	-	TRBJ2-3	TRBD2	CASSEGTSGADTQYF	TGCGCCAGCAGTGAAGGGACTAGCGGAGCAGATACGCAGTATTTT
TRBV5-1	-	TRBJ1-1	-	CASSLAGVDTEAFF	TGCGCCAGCAGCTTGGCCGGGGTGGACACTGAAGCTTTCTTT
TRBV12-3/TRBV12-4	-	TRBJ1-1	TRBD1	CASSMDRLLGAFF	TGTGCCAGCAGTATGGACAGGTTACTGGGAGCTTTCTTT
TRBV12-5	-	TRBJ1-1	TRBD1	CASGFGTGATMGEAFF	TGTGCTAGTGGTTTTGGGACAGGGGCCACTATGGGGGAAGCTTTCTTT
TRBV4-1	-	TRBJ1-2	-	CASSLASVNNYGYTF	TGCGCCAGCAGCCTTGCCTCGGTTAATAACTATGGCTACACCTTC
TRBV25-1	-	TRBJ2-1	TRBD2	CASSDQSGRAHNEQFF	TGTGCCAGCAGTGACCAAAGCGGGAGGGCCCACAATGAGCAGTTCTTC
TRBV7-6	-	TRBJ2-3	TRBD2	CASSPIQGSGGTDTQYF	TGTGCCAGCAGCCCCATCCAGGGGAGCGGGGGGACAGATACGCAGTATTTT
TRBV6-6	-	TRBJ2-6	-	CASRGLFSGANVLTF	TGTGCCAGCAGGGGACTTTTCTCTGGGGCCAACGTCCTGACTTTC
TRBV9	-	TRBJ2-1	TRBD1	CASSVAQGLYNEQFF	TGTGCCAGCAGCGTAGCACAGGGGCTGTACAATGAGCAGTTCTTC
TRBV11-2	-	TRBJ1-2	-	CASSHAGIDKGYGYTF	TGTGCCAGCAGCCATGCCGGGATAGATAAGGGCTATGGCTACACCTTC
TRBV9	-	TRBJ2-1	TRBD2	CASSVDAGAPYNEQFF	TGTGCCAGCAGCGTAGATGCGGGAGCCCCCTACAATGAGCAGTTCTTC
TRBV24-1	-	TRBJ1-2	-	CATSDGRAGYYGYTF	TGTGCCACCAGTGATGGCCGGGCGGGGTACTATGGCTACACCTTC